The text below deals with one T cell receptor beta chain. This clonotype was seen many times. Its antigen is still unknown. The input lacks base qualities; no much larger clone sits a single base away. All donors were healthy Caucasians. The twin cohort consisted of three pairs of female monozygotic twins, all aged roughly 18 to 30 years. Positive isolation kits from Invitrogen were used to isolate the CD4+ and CD8+ T cell populations. This sample was taken from a study of identical twins (dated by TCRdb to between 2015 and 2016). Notes on the research overall: To test whether fetal clonotypes persist, the study used deep sequencing on TCR alpha and beta repertoires from monozygotic twins, unrelated adults of various ages, and cord blood. Replicate twin experiments were performed at different times using different library preparation protocols to rule out contamination. The study at large found these results: Invariant T cells such as MAIT and iNKT could partly confound zero-insertion analyses, although diverse VJ usage argued against such confounding for most clonotypes. The excess sharing between twins in beta out-of-frame sequences was weaker because fewer shared sequences reduced the signal-to-noise ratio. Recombination models systematically underestimated out-of-frame TCR alpha sharing in monozygotic twins but agreed with sharing between unrelated individuals. Fewer insertions were carried by abundant cord blood beta clonotypes; a weaker similar trend was observed in young adult naive repertoires, while no such trend was observed in memory repertoires. Compared with coincidental sharing between unrelated individuals, an excess of low generation-probability sequences was observed among out-of-frame TCR alpha sequences shared between twins. Because the same donors could not be followed over many years, the conclusions relied on cross-sectional statistical analysis.

The receptor library was made with 5' RACE. Sequenced using an Illumina HiSeq 2000. Template switching added a universal primer binding site, and the final cDNA carried a unique molecular identifier that allowed TCR cDNA molecules to be counted accurately. Specific primers in the conserved constant-segment region were used to synthesize first-strand cDNA for the TCR alpha and beta chains. To control for contamination, every cDNA library was double barcoded, receiving both a SMART-Mk sample barcode and Illumina barcodes. Two successive PCR steps introduced TruSeq adapter sequences along with Illumina sample barcodes. The TCR alpha and beta cDNA libraries were sequenced on the Illumina HiSeq platform using custom primers. The authors processed their data as follows. MiGEC processed the raw reads to extract unique molecular identifiers, while MiXCR was used to determine the CDR3 positions. Recombination models were inferred per individual with the repgenHMM and IGoR tools using an EM algorithm. Shared clonotype analysis was performed with the tcR package in R, normalizing sharing by the product of cloneset sizes. Out-of-frame nonproductive sequences were analyzed to study raw recombination free of thymic and clonal selection effects. TCRdb itself trimmed the public reads at Q25 with fastp, ran MiXCR and retained productive beta chains. CDR3 protein sequences are deduplicated, and each keeps its most common genes and DNA. The V and J calls, along with clone size, are taken from TCRdb and not from the paper's own processing. Counted in this sample were hundreds of thousands of distinct CDR3 sequences; nearly 9.5% of them appeared once. The top ten hold under 7.5% of the sample.

This same sample was also taken into another study, of yellow fever vaccine responses in identical twins. In that second paper, the authors write: According to the authors, in identical twins the way T cells responded to vaccination appeared partly convergent and partly personalized. Focusing on identical twins, the study followed the T cell clones that responded to the vaccine, and did so with precision.

The sequenced material came from CD8+ T cells sorted from blood. The receptor was derived from a woman aged 18-30 years in good health.

The base sequence is TGTGCCACCAGTGACCGGACAGGGTTTGGCTACACCTTC. It is translated as CATSDRTGFGYTF. The V and J segments used are TRBV24-1 and TRBJ1-2; TRBD1 aligns with 8 central bases. Trimmed from V: 4 bases; trimmed from J: 7 bases; junction bases lacking a gene match: 4. CDR3 length: 13 amino acids, cysteine to phenylalanine. Only the CDR3 part of the read is kept: 39 bases, read in frame from the first base. Reading the germline V gene gives CDR1 KGHDR and CDR2 SFDVKD.